What follows are 19 T cell receptor beta chains derived from one specimen sequenced in a study of beta chain features in type 1 diabetes. Study findings and constraints: People with Type 1 diabetes carried modestly yet significantly shorter TCRB CDR3s in all four CD4+ subsets.

Their specific antigens are unknown. Sequenced material consisted of expressed TCRB transcripts (all of the isolated RNA was reverse transcribed). TCRdb's copy holds only in-frame clones and misses some; the assay was immunoSEQ multiplex PCR. This table holds 250,000 or so clones, 11% to 15% found once. Material: naive CD4+ T cells from blood. Receptors were obtained from a man between 25 and 39 years old with type 1 diabetes.

V is TRBV4-1 and J is TRBJ2-1; 9 bases line up with TRBD2. The germline V gene has CDR1 MGHRA and CDR2 YSYEKL. The CDR3 totals 15 residues. The V and J ends lost 2 bases and 4 bases, in that order; junction bases with no gene match: 3. CDR3 nucleotide sequence: TGCGCCAGCAGCCAACTAGCGGGGACTTACAATGAGCAGTTCTTC. It specifies CASSQLAGTYNEQFF.

The chain employs TRBV15 and TRBJ2-1, with 13 nucleotides matching TRBD2. Germline-derived CDR1 and CDR2 are LNHNV and YYDKDF (reference sequence). With 0 bases clipped from V and 7 bases from J, the junction kept 6 bases outside the gene matches. The CDR3 has 17 amino acids. The CDR3 DNA reads as TGTGCCACCAGCAGAGATGGGAGGACTAGCGGGAGAAATGAGCAGTTCTTC. It is translated as CATSRDGRTSGRNEQFF. Combining the CDR3 with reference TRBV15 and TRBJ2-1 gives the whole variable domain DAMVIQNPRYQVTQFGKPVTLSCSQTLNHNVMYWYQQKSSQAPKLLFHYYDKDFNNEADTPDNFQSRRPNTSFCFLDIRSPGLGDTAMYLCATSRDGRTSGRNEQFFGPGTRLTVL.

The gene calls are TRBV2 and TRBJ2-1, with 12 bases aligning to TRBD2. There are 18 residues in the CDR3. Germline CDR1 reads SNHLY; CDR2 reads FYNNEI. J lost 1 base, V lost 7 bases, and 11 bases had no gene match. The CDR3 reads CASTGLAGTGNSYNEQFF. For the CDR3, the DNA is TGTGCCAGCACTGGACTAGCGGGGACAGGAAATTCCTACAATGAGCAGTTCTTC.

This clone turned up a few times. The chain employs TRBV23-1 and TRBJ2-5; 8 positions agree with TRBD1. TRBV23-1 is an open reading frame whose function is uncertain. The V and J ends lost 4 bases and 7 bases, in that order; junction bases with no gene match: 8. CDR3 length: 14 amino acids. Here the CDR3 reads CASSPDRGSGTQYF. CDR3 bases: TGCGCCAGCAGTCCCGACAGGGGATCAGGGACCCAGTACTTC.

The chain has TRBV25-1 and TRBJ2-5; weak D call: TRBD2 (6 bases). Trimming left V 1 base short and J 4 bases short, with 13 bases between. Germline-derived CDR1 and CDR2 are MGHDK and SYGVNS. This CDR3 has 15 amino acids. The CDR3 sequence: CASSEWRGGGETQYF. The DNA of the CDR3 is TGTGCCAGCAGTGAATGGAGGGGCGGTGGAGAGACCCAGTACTTC.

This clone occurred a few times. J is TRBJ1-5 and V is TRBV6-1; D possibly corresponds to TRBD1 (6 bases). V shed 6 bases and J shed 9 bases, with 21 bases lying between them. Germline V gives CDR1 MNHNS, CDR2 SASEGT. The length of the CDR3 is 15 residues. In nucleotides, the CDR3 is TGTGCCAGCAGAATACAGGGTCTGGAAGTCGGGCCCCAGCATTTT. Translation: CASRIQGLEVGPQHF.

The chain joins TRBV27 to TRBJ2-7, with TRBD1 identical over 10 bases. Germline V CDR1 and CDR2: MNHEY, SMNVEV (reference sequence). This CDR3 has 14 residues. V gave up 4 bases and J gave up 5 bases; unmatched junction bases: 5. DNA for the CDR3: TGTGCCAGCAGTTCCATGACAGGGGGCGACGAGCAGTACTTC. It yields the protein CASSSMTGGDEQYF.

In its sample, this clone was seen a few times. The chain combines TRBV4-1 with TRBJ2-3; a possible D gene is TRBD2 (6 bases). V dropped 3 bases and J dropped 3 bases, with 19 bases sitting between them. The CDR3 totals 17 residues. Germline V gene lookup returns CDR1 MGHRA and CDR2 YSYEKL. The CDR3 protein is CASSHPLAGRGTDTQYF. The CDR3 region has the DNA TGCGCCAGCAGCCATCCACTCGCGGGGCGAGGAACAGATACGCAGTATTTT.

The sample holds a few counts of this clone. The rearrangement uses TRBV29-1 and TRBJ2-5, with 7 bases aligning to TRBD1. Germline V CDR1 and CDR2: SQVTM, ANQGSEA. V was pared by 8 bases and J by 5 bases, with 5 bases of the junction left unmatched. The CDR3 length is 11 residues. The CDR3 sequence is CSLSDRETQYF. The CDR3 bases are TGCAGCCTCTCGGACAGGGAGACCCAGTACTTC.

The chain employs TRBV2 and TRBJ1-2; 8 bases are shared with TRBD1. The junction had 2 bases not matched to a gene; V was cut back by 1 base and J by 4 bases. The V gene's germline CDR1 is SNHLY and CDR2 FYNNEI. The CDR3 runs to 14 residues. In nucleotides, the CDR3 is TGTGCCAGCAGTGAAGGGACAGGGCGCTATGGCTACACCTTC. It yields the protein CASSEGTGRYGYTF.

This clone occurred a few times. The rearrangement uses TRBV19 and TRBJ1-3; possible D gene TRBD1, 5 bases. Trimming took 4 bases from V and 0 from J, leaving 13 bases between them. Germline-derived CDR1 and CDR2 are LNHDA and SQIVND (reference sequence). The CDR3 sequence is 16 residues long. The CDR3 DNA is TGTGCCAGTAGTACCGGGGGAGGGAACTCTGGAAACACCATATATTTT. Protein product: CASSTGGGNSGNTIYF.

This clone was found a few times. The chain has TRBV5-1 and TRBJ1-2; weak D call: TRBD1 (5 bases). Germline V CDR1 and CDR2: SGHRS, YFSETQ. The ends were cut back, 4 bases at V and 4 bases at J, with 17 bases in the middle. This CDR3 contains 15 residues. The CDR3: CASSPVGGLTYGYTF. As DNA, the CDR3 is TGCGCCAGCAGCCCTGTGGGGGGGTTAACCTATGGCTACACCTTC. The full variable domain, with the rest looked up from reference TRBV5-1 and TRBJ1-2, is KAGVTQTPRYLIKTRGQQVTLSCSPISGHRSVSWYQQTPGQGLQFLFEYFSETQRNKGNFPGRFSGRQFSNSRSEMNVSTLELGDSALYLCASSPVGGLTYGYTFGSGTRLTVV.

In this sample, this clone turned up a few times. The chain couples TRBV5-1 to TRBJ2-5, with D tentatively TRBD2 (6 bases). V shed 5 bases and J shed 4 bases, with 15 bases lying between them. The CDR3 runs 14 residues. From germline, CDR1 is SGHRS and CDR2 YFSETQ. The CDR3 reads CASRPTGDGETQYF. The CDR3, as DNA: TGCGCCAGCAGGCCCACGGGGGATGGAGAGACCCAGTACTTC. Full variable domain (missing parts from reference TRBV5-1 and TRBJ2-5): KAGVTQTPRYLIKTRGQQVTLSCSPISGHRSVSWYQQTPGQGLQFLFEYFSETQRNKGNFPGRFSGRQFSNSRSEMNVSTLELGDSALYLCASRPTGDGETQYFGPGTRLLVL.

This clone appeared many times. V usage is TRBV23-1 and J usage is TRBJ2-7; TRBD2 aligns across 7 bases. TRBV23-1 is identified as an open reading frame with a role that is uncertain. V lost 0 bases and J lost 5; bases outside the gene matches: 10. The CDR3 is 16 residues long. CDR3 protein: CASSQSPGEGPDEQYF. The CDR3 DNA reads TGCGCCAGCAGTCAATCTCCTGGGGAGGGTCCGGACGAGCAGTACTTC.

This clone has just a few counts. The J gene is TRBJ1-5, the V gene TRBV30, with D hard to call. Trimming shortened V by 3 bases and J by 9 bases, and 15 bases separated the two germline ends. CDR1 and CDR2 (germline): GTSNPN, SVGIG (reference sequence). This CDR3 is 13 amino acids long. The CDR3 loop is CAWRAQSTGPQHF. The CDR3 nucleotides read TGTGCCTGGAGGGCACAGAGCACTGGGCCCCAGCATTTT.

This clone turned up a few times. The rearrangement joins TRBV6-6 to TRBJ2-1; 12 bases fit TRBD2. The CDR3 runs 13 residues. With V trimmed by 9 bases and J by 9 bases, 6 bases remained unmatched. Per germline, CDR1 MNHNY and CDR2 SVGAGI (reference sequence). CDR3 protein: CASLAGGGLEQFF. DNA for the CDR3: TGTGCCAGTCTAGCGGGAGGGGGCCTTGAGCAGTTCTTC.

This clone was seen a few times. The rearrangement joins TRBV25-1 to TRBJ2-2, with 8 nucleotides matching TRBD2. After removal of 8 bases from V and 7 bases from J, the junction contained 15 bases not matched to a gene. The CDR3 runs to 16 residues. CDR1 is MGHDK, CDR2 SYGVNS, per germline. Written as DNA, the CDR3 is TGTGCCAGCGGCTCGAGTCGGGAGGGCGGGAGCGGGGAGCTGTTTTTT. Translation: CASGSSREGGSGELFF.

The chain is built from TRBV25-1 and TRBJ1-1; weak D call: TRBD1 (6 bases). The CDR3 runs 14 residues. Trimming took 3 bases from V and 2 from J, leaving 10 bases between them. Germline assignment: CDR1 MGHDK and CDR2 SYGVNS. The CDR3 loop reads CASSESDRNTEAFF. The DNA of the CDR3 is TGTGCCAGCAGTGAGTCGGACAGAAACACTGAAGCTTTCTTT.

This chain joins TRBV7-2 and TRBJ1-2; 8 bases align to TRBD1. V lost 5 bases, J lost 8 bases, and 19 bases stayed unmatched. CDR3 length: 17 residues. CDR1 and CDR2 (germline): SGHTA, FQGNSA. DNA for the CDR3: TGTGCCAGCAGCCCAGAAACTCTCGGGCAGGGGGCCAGGGGCTACACCTTC. Residues: CASSPETLGQGARGYTF.